Following are 14 T cell receptor beta chains from one sample sequenced in a study of blood T cell repertoires in COVID-19. Assay used: immunoSEQ multiplex PCR; TCRdb lists only in-frame clones, some missing. The sample contains roughly 250,000 clones, roughly 80% of which appear only once. The sample was peripheral blood. Source of these receptors: a woman older than 75 with active or convalescent COVID-19.

The chain recombines TRBV30 with TRBJ1-6, with TRBD1 identical over 9 bases. Germline V CDR1 and CDR2: GTSNPN, SVGIG (reference sequence). CDR3 length equals 14 residues. The V gene end was trimmed by 5 bases and the J gene end by 6 bases; junction bases not matched to a gene: 5. CDR3 coding DNA: TGTGCCTGGGGCCGGGACAGGGTTAATTCACCCCTCCACTTT. This gives the protein CAWGRDRVNSPLHF.

The CDR3 region is CASSSDRGNTEAFF. The CDR3 nucleotides read TGTGCCAGCAGCTCGGACAGGGGTAACACTGAAGCTTTCTTT. V usage is TRBV11-2 and J usage is TRBJ1-1, with 9 positions matching TRBD1. After removal of 4 bases from V and 2 bases from J, the junction contained 2 bases not matched to a gene. Germline CDR1 is SGHAT and CDR2 is FQNNGV. The CDR3 totals 14 residues.

This clone was observed once. The V call is TRBV6-4, the J call TRBJ1-6; 9 bases agree with TRBD1. Germline values: CDR1 MRHNA, CDR2 SNTAGT. The CDR3 is 17 amino acids. V trimming: 6 bases; J trimming: 8 bases; junction bases outside the gene matches: 14. In DNA, the CDR3 is TGTGCCAGCAGAGAGATGGGACAGGGTATTCGTGATTCACCCCTCCACTTT. It is translated as CASREMGQGIRDSPLHF.

The chain links TRBV19 to TRBJ1-1; 8 bases are a match to TRBD1. Looked up from germline, CDR1 is LNHDA and CDR2 is SQIVND (reference sequence). This CDR3 spans 14 amino acids. J lost 5 bases, V lost 4 bases, and 6 bases had no gene match. The CDR3 loop reads CASSTGQGRTEAFF. As DNA, the CDR3 is TGTGCCAGTAGTACCGGACAGGGTAGGACTGAAGCTTTCTTT.

The V call is TRBV7-8, the J call TRBJ2-1; TRBD2 matches at 10 bases. The ends lost 2 bases at V and 10 bases at J; junction bases unmatched: 14. This CDR3 is 17 amino acids long. Germline CDR1 is SGHVS and CDR2 is FQNEAQ. The CDR3 region has the DNA TGTGCCAGCAGCTTAATGGGGAGCGGGGGGGCTTTCAGCGAGCAGTTCTTC. Translated, it gives CASSLMGSGGAFSEQFF.

The chain uses TRBV7-8 and TRBJ2-5; TRBD1 matches at 9 bases. This CDR3 is 16 amino acids long. The J segment lost 2 bases and the V segment lost 4 bases, leaving 8 bases of the junction unmatched. CDR1 and CDR2 (germline): SGHVS, FQNEAQ. The CDR3 region has the DNA TGTGCCAGCAGCTCCTGGACAGGGGTAATGCAAGAGACCCAGTACTTC. Residues: CASSSWTGVMQETQYF.

The chain employs TRBV12-3 or TRBV12-4 and TRBJ2-5; D possibly corresponds to TRBD2 (5 bases). The V end was cut by 4 bases, the J end by 5 bases, with 8 bases between. The CDR3 covers 12 residues. CDR3 in DNA: TGTGCCAGCAGTTCCACTAGGGAGACCCAGTACTTC. It yields the protein CASSSTRETQYF.

The sample holds a few counts of this clone. The V call is TRBV7-9, the J call TRBJ1-2, with a weak D call TRBD1 (5 bases). V lost 5 bases, J lost 14 bases, and 18 bases lay in between. The CDR3 length is 12 residues. CDR1 SEHNR and CDR2 FQNEAQ come from the germline V gene (reference sequence). For the CDR3, the DNA is TGTGCCAGCAGCCCTGGGGTCGACAGACTGACCTTC. The encoded protein is CASSPGVDRLTF.

The V gene is TRBV7-2, the J gene TRBJ1-2; 8 bases fit TRBD1. After removal of 1 base from V and 2 bases from J, the junction contained 9 bases not matched to a gene. CDR1 SGHTA and CDR2 FQGNSA come from the germline V gene. This CDR3 region has 17 residues. DNA of the CDR3: TGTGCCAGCAGCTTAGGGGCAGGGGGCTTTGCAAACTATGGCTACACCTTC. As protein: CASSLGAGGFANYGYTF.

The chain links TRBV7-7 to TRBJ2-5; tentative D call: TRBD1 (6 bases). The germline CDR1 and CDR2 sequences are SSHAT and FNYEAQ (reference sequence). The CDR3 sequence is 14 residues long. The V end was cut by 2 bases, the J end by 3 bases, with 10 bases between. The CDR3 bases are TGTGCCAGCAGCTTACTGGGGACAAAAGAGACCCAGTACTTC. Its translation: CASSLLGTKETQYF.

The chain uses TRBV15 and TRBJ1-5, with 9 bases that match TRBD1. CDR3 length: 17 residues. Germline V gene data show CDR1 as LNHNV and CDR2 as YYDKDF (reference sequence). The V gene end was trimmed by 6 bases and the J gene end by 2 bases; junction bases not matched to a gene: 11. CDR3 protein: CATSPNRGPVGNQPQHF. For the CDR3, the DNA is TGTGCCACCAGTCCAAACAGGGGGCCCGTGGGCAATCAGCCCCAGCATTTT. The variable domain in full, with the rest retrieved from reference TRBV15 and TRBJ1-5, is DAMVIQNPRYQVTQFGKPVTLSCSQTLNHNVMYWYQQKSSQAPKLLFHYYDKDFNNEADTPDNFQSRRPNTSFCFLDIRSPGLGDTAMYLCATSPNRGPVGNQPQHFGDGTRLSIL.

This rearrangement joins TRBV11-3 to TRBJ1-3; 10 bases are shared with TRBD1. The CDR3 runs 20 residues. Germline trimming cut 4 bases from V and 0 bases from J; bases unmatched to any gene: 15. The germline V gene has CDR1 SGHNT and CDR2 YENEEA. In nucleotides, the CDR3 is TGTGCCAGCAGCTCCTGCGGGACAGGGGAGATGAGGGCCTCTGGAAACACCATATATTTT. Amino acid sequence: CASSSCGTGEMRASGNTIYF.

This clone came up many times. The chain employs TRBV10-2 and TRBJ1-5; 9 bases are a match to TRBD1. J was trimmed by 1 base and V by 4 bases; bases with no gene match: 5. Germline CDR1 reads WSHSY; CDR2 reads SAAADI. The CDR3 has 16 residues. The CDR3 DNA reads as TGCGCCAGCAGTGCCACAGGGGGCTACAGCAATCAGCCCCAGCATTTT. It yields the protein CASSATGGYSNQPQHF.

The V and J genes are TRBV12-3 or TRBV12-4 and TRBJ2-2; TRBD1 aligns across 7 bases. The junction had 0 bases not matched to a gene; V was cut back by 2 bases and J by 6 bases. The CDR3 runs to 13 residues. Here the CDR3 DNA reads TGTGCCAGCAGTTTACAGGGGGCCGGGGAGCTGTTTTTT. Protein: CASSLQGAGELFF.